This T cell receptor beta chain was observed in a study of T-cell reconstitution after alpha-beta-depleted transplantation in children. The V gene's germline CDR1 is SQVTM and CDR2 ANQGSEA. This CDR3 is built from 13 residues. This clonotype has a count of ten or more. The library targeted TCRbeta and was prepared with unique molecular identifiers. TCRdb fed the PCR reads into MiXCR, producing one record per CDR3 protein. The profile shows around 600,000 distinct CDR3 sequences, around 17% of them singletons. The chain combines TRBV29-1 with TRBJ2-3; 8 bases align to TRBD2. The input for sequencing was PBMCs from the stem cell graft donor, taken from the stem cell graft. This receptor was taken from a human donor who donated a stem cell graft to a child with acute myeloid leukemia. The CDR3 is CSARGGRGDTQYF. The CDR3 DNA follows: TGCAGTGCTCGGGGGGGCCGTGGGGATACGCAGTATTTT.